Below, 10 T cell receptor beta chains from the same sample are listed, as sequenced in a study of metastatic and nonmetastatic thyroid tumors. TCRdb reprocessed the PCR reads via MiXCR. The table shows about 7,100 clones, with 34% occurring only once. Thyroid surgery was performed in patients who had received no treatment beforehand. Sequencing was carried out using adjacent normal tissue. The receptors stem from a female donor with papillary thyroid cancer or a benign thyroid nodule (not recorded which). Some clones in this sample may be carry-over from other donors' samples.

This clone was observed a handful of times. The chain employs TRBV6-1 and TRBJ1-1; a possible D gene is TRBD1 (6 bases). CDR1 and CDR2 (germline): MNHNS, SASEGT. The CDR3 loop spans 16 amino acids. Trimming shortened V by 8 bases and J by 8 bases, and 27 bases separated the two germline ends. For the CDR3, the DNA is TGTGCCAGCGGATCCTTAGGACAGTGGGCGTGTACCGAAGCTTTCTTT. Encoded protein: CASGSLGQWACTEAFF.

A word on this clone: The junction departs from the called germline gene at one end, perhaps through a read error. The gene calls are TRBV12-3 or TRBV12-4 and TRBJ2-3, with TRBD2 identical over 9 bases. CDR3 size: 14 residues. Here the CDR3 DNA reads TGTCCCAGCATGGCGGGAGGGCCGGTAGATACGGAGTATTTT. Amino acid sequence: CPSMAGGPVDTEYF.

The gene calls are TRBV5-6 and TRBJ2-7, with D tentatively TRBD1 (6 bases). Trimming stripped 4 bases from V and 7 bases from J, with 18 bases between. The CDR3 has 14 residues. CDR1 is SGHDT and CDR2 is YYEEEE in the germline V gene. The CDR3 is CASSTPTGRTEQYF. CDR3 DNA: TGTGCCAGCAGCACCCCGACAGGTCGAACGGAGCAGTACTTC. Drawing the rest from reference TRBV5-6 and TRBJ2-7, the complete variable domain is DAGVTQSPTHLIKTRGQQVTLRCSPKSGHDTVSWYQQALGQGPQFIFQYYEEEERQRGNFPDRFSGHQFPNYSSELNVNALLLGDSALYLCASSTPTGRTEQYFGPGTRLTVT.

This rearrangement joins TRBV15 to TRBJ2-1; TRBD2 agrees at 7 bases. CDR1 and CDR2 from the germline V gene are LNHNV and YYDKDF (reference sequence). CDR3 size: 15 residues. V shed 0 bases and J 4 bases; nucleotides not matched to a gene: 3. CDR3 coding DNA: TGTGCCACCAGCAGAGACGGCGGGAGTTACAATGAGCAGTTCTTC. This codes for CATSRDGGSYNEQFF.

The genes are TRBV30 and TRBJ2-3; D unresolved. Trimming cost V 0 bases and J 0 bases, with 10 bases left between them. This CDR3 is built from 15 residues. Germline CDR1 is GTSNPN and CDR2 is SVGIG (reference sequence). The CDR3 nucleotides are TGTGCCTGGAGTGTAGGGCACCGTAGCACAGATACGCAGTATTTT. Its protein is CAWSVGHRSTDTQYF.

The V gene is TRBV27, the J gene TRBJ1-6; D unresolved. V shed 7 bases and J shed 10 bases, with 23 bases lying between them. Germline loops: CDR1 MNHEY, CDR2 SMNVEV (reference sequence). The CDR3 spans 16 residues. The CDR3 region is CASIPYCLGLESPLHF. The CDR3 DNA is TGTGCCAGCATTCCCTACTGCTTAGGGTTGGAATCACCCCTCCACTTT.

The chain employs TRBV28 and TRBJ2-4; tentatively, D is TRBD1 (6 bases). Germline V gives CDR1 MDHEN, CDR2 SYDVKM. CDR3 length: 16 amino acids. Trimming took off 3 bases at V and 0 bases at J, with 12 bases between the two ends. The CDR3 loop reads CASSFGTNLAKNIQYF. The CDR3 coding sequence is TGTGCCAGCAGTTTCGGGACAAACTTAGCCAAAAACATTCAGTACTTC. Based on the CDR3 plus reference TRBV28 and TRBJ2-4, the full variable domain is DVKVTQSSRYLVKRTGEKVFLECVQDMDHENMFWYRQDPGLGLRLIYFSYDVKMKEKGDIPEGYSVSREKKERFSLILESASTNQTSMYLCASSFGTNLAKNIQYFGAGTRLSVL.

This clone was counted only a few times. The chain has TRBV12-3 or TRBV12-4 and TRBJ2-2; 12 bases line up with TRBD2. The CDR3 totals 16 residues. The J segment lost 4 bases and the V segment lost 6 bases, leaving 6 bases of the junction unmatched. This CDR3 is CASSRLAGVSTGELFF. Written as DNA, the CDR3 is TGTGCCAGCAGCCGACTAGCGGGAGTTTCCACCGGGGAGCTGTTTTTT.

The rearrangement links TRBV20-1 to TRBJ2-1; D not certain. V was pared by 1 base and J by 0 bases, with 13 bases between. The germline gives CDR1 DFQATT, CDR2 SNEGSKA (reference sequence). CDR3 length: 16 residues. The CDR3: CSARVLGGNSYNEQFF. The CDR3, as DNA: TGCAGTGCTAGAGTCCTGGGCGGAAACTCCTACAATGAGCAGTTCTTC.

V usage is TRBV6-6 and J usage is TRBJ2-5, with 10 bases that match TRBD2. The closer fit of TRBJ2-1 to the DNA end suggests the J call may be wrong. This CDR3 has 15 amino acids. CDR1 is MNHNY and CDR2 is SVGAGI in the germline V gene (reference sequence). The CDR3 DNA is TGTGCCAGCAGTTCCGAGCGGGGGGGCCTATTTGAGCAGTTCTTC. Amino acid sequence: CASSSERGGLFEQFF.